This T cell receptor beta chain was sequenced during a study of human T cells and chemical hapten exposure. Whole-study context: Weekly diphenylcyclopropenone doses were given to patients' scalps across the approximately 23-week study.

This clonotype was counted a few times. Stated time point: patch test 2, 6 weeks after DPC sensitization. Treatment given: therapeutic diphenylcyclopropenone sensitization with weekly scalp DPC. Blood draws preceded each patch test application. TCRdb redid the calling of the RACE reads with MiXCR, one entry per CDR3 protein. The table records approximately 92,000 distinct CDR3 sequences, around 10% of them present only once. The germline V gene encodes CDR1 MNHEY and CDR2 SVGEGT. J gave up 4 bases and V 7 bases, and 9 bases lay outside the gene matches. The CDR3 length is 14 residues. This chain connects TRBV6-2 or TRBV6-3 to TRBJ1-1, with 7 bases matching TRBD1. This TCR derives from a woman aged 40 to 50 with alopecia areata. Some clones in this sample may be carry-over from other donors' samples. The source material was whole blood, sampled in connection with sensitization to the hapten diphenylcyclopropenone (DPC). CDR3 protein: CASTRDRAVTEAFF. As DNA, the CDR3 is TGTGCCAGCACCCGCGACAGGGCGGTCACTGAAGCTTTCTTT.